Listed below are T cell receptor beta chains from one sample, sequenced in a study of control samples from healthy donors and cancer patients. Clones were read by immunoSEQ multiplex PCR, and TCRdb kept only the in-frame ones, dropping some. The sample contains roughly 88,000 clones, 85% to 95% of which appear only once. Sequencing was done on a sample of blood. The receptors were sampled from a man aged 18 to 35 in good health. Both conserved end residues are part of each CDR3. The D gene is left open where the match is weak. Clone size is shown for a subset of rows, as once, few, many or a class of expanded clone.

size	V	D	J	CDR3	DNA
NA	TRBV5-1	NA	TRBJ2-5	CASSLEGRKETQYF	TGCGCCAGCAGCTTGGAGGGCAGGAAAGAGACCCAGTACTTC
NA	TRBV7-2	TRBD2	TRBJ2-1	CASSPDLLAGYNEQFF	TGTGCCAGCAGCCCGGATCTACTAGCGGGGTACAATGAGCAGTTCTTC
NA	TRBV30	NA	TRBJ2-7	CAWSLPTYEQYF	TGTGCCTGGAGTCTTCCTACCTACGAGCAGTACTTC
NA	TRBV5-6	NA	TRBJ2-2	CASSFGAGTGELFF	NA
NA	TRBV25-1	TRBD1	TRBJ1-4	CASSEPTGVEDEKLFF	TGTGCCAGCAGTGAACCTACAGGGGTCGAAGATGAAAAACTGTTTTTT
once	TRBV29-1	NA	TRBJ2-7	CSVRAGGSHEQYF	TGCAGCGTCCGCGCCGGGGGCTCCCACGAGCAGTACTTC
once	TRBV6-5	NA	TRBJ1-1	CASTVLQGNTEAFF	TGTGCCAGCACCGTACTTCAGGGGAACACTGAAGCTTTCTTT
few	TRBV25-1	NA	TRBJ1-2	CAILPVLGAF	TGTGCCATCCTCCCGGTTTTGGGGGCCTTC
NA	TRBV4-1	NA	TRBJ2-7	CASSQDNLESEQYF	TGCGCCAGCAGCCAAGATAACCTAGAGAGCGAGCAGTACTTC
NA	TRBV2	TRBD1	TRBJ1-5	CASSERDRGLYSNQPQHF	TGTGCCAGCAGTGAAAGGGACAGGGGGTTGTATAGCAATCAGCCCCAGCATTTT
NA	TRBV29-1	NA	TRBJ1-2	CSVVGDGYTF	TGCAGCGTTGTCGGGGATGGCTACACCTTC
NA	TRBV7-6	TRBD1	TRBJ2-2	CASSLAPGQGATGELFF	TGTGCCAGCAGCTTAGCGCCAGGACAGGGGGCGACCGGGGAGCTGTTTTTT
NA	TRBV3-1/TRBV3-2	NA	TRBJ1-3	CASSRGPGGIYF	TGTGCCAGCTCCCGGGGCCCCGGGGGCATATATTTT
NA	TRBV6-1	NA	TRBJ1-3	CASSEGAGTRNTIYF	TGTGCCAGCAGTGAAGGGGCAGGGACTAGAAACACCATATATTTT
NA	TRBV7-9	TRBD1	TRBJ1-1	CASSSGTGKGEAFF	TGTGCCAGCAGCTCCGGGACAGGGAAGGGTGAAGCTTTCTTT
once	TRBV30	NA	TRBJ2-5	CAWSVDYTPQGTQYF	TGTGCCTGGAGTGTCGATTATACACCGCAGGGGACCCAGTACTTC
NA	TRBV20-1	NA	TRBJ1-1	CSAERDPEAFF	TGCAGTGCTGAAAGGGACCCTGAAGCTTTCTTT